This is a list of T cell receptor beta chains from one sample in a study of OX40 agonist ivuxolimab in advanced cancers. Clones were sequenced by immunoSEQ multiplex PCR, and TCRdb holds only the in-frame ones, with some missing. The sample has 50,000 to 65,000 clones, more than 75% seen once. Specimen: CD4+ or CD8+ T cells sorted from blood, collected in a trial of the OX40 agonist ivuxolimab. These receptors were taken from an adult with an advanced solid tumor such as melanoma, head and neck, liver or kidney cancer. The CDR3 runs from the conserved cysteine through the conserved F or W. A D gene is named only where the DNA matches it firmly. Only part of the rows carry a size: once, few, many, or a class if the clone is expanded.

j_call v_call d_call clone_size cdr3_aa cdr3_nt
TRBJ1-2 TRBV10-3 TRBD1 . CAISEGQGVQGYGYTF TGTGCCATCAGCGAGGGACAGGGGGTTCAGGGCTATGGCTACACCTTC
TRBJ1-5 TRBV19 . . CASSISGNSNQPQHF TGTGCCAGTAGTATATCAGGGAATAGCAATCAGCCCCAGCATTTT
TRBJ1-4 TRBV2 TRBD1 once CATNSGQGYEKLFF TGTGCCACCAATTCGGGACAGGGGTATGAAAAACTGTTTTTT
TRBJ2-5 TRBV29-1 TRBD2 . CSAGTSGQETQYF TGCAGCGCCGGGACTAGCGGACAAGAGACCCAGTACTTC
TRBJ1-5 TRBV5-6 . . CASRRRTDGNQPQHF TGTGCCAGCAGGCGGCGGACGGACGGTAATCAGCCCCAGCATTTT
TRBJ2-3 TRBV27 TRBD2 . CASSLQAGGSDTQYF TGTGCCAGCAGTTTACAAGCGGGAGGCTCAGATACGCAGTATTTT
TRBJ1-5 TRBV6-5 TRBD1 few CASSGQGTQPQHF TGTGCCAGCTCAGGACAGGGAACCCAGCCCCAGCATTTT
TRBJ1-5 TRBV19 . . CASSIEPTATPQHF TGTGCCAGTAGTATAGAGCCCACGGCTACGCCCCAGCATTTT
TRBJ1-2 TRBV15 . . CATEPGRGRGGYTF TGTGCCACCGAACCTGGGAGGGGACGCGGTGGCTACACCTTC
TRBJ1-2 TRBV2 TRBD1 . CASSDGTGRVYGYTF TGTGCCAGCAGTGATGGGACAGGGCGGGTTTATGGCTACACCTTC
TRBJ1-4 TRBV7-6 . . CASSSTGRNEKLFF TGTGCCAGCAGCTCGACAGGCCGTAATGAAAAACTGTTTTTT
TRBJ2-2 TRBV28 TRBD2 . CASSSPTSGRKNTGELFF TGTGCCAGCAGTTCCCCGACTAGCGGGAGGAAGAACACCGGGGAGCTGTTTTTT
TRBJ2-2 TRBV6-5 TRBD2 . CASSYSTSGGAGELFF TGTGCCAGCAGTTACTCGACTAGCGGGGGGGCCGGGGAGCTGTTTTTT
TRBJ1-1 TRBV6-1 . . CASRDIGYEAFF TGTGCCAGCCGCGACATCGGGTATGAAGCTTTCTTT
TRBJ1-2 TRBV10-3 . . CAISTDRNYGYTF TGTGCCATCAGCACCGACAGGAACTATGGCTACACCTTC
TRBJ2-2 TRBV29-1 TRBD1 . CSVGTGADTGELFF TGCAGCGTTGGGACAGGGGCGGACACCGGGGAGCTGTTTTTT
TRBJ2-1 TRBV15 . . CATSRDNIGEQFF TGTGCCACCAGCAGAGATAACATCGGTGAGCAGTTCTTC
TRBJ2-2 TRBV5-1 . . CASSLPGVTGELFF TGCGCCAGCAGCTTGCCAGGGGTGACCGGGGAGCTGTTTTTT
TRBJ2-1 TRBV7-9 . . CASSKSGLNEQFF TGTGCCAGCAGCAAAAGCGGTTTGAATGAGCAGTTCTTC
TRBJ2-1 TRBV5-8 TRBD1 . CASSLENRGWNEQFF TGTGCCAGCAGCTTGGAGAACAGGGGTTGGAATGAGCAGTTCTTC
TRBJ1-1 TRBV5-1 . . CASSPGPNTEAFF TGCGCCAGCAGCCCGGGGCCTAACACTGAAGCTTTCTTT
TRBJ1-3 TRBV6-5 . . CASSYQSEGYGNTIYF TGTGCCAGCAGTTACCAGTCCGAGGGGTACGGAAACACCATATATTTT
TRBJ1-4 TRBV28 TRBD1 few CASSGTGVEKLFF TGTGCCAGCTCCGGGACAGGGGTTGAAAAACTGTTTTTT
TRBJ2-7 TRBV6-6 . few CASSPEAYEQYF TGTGCCAGCAGCCCGGAGGCCTACGAGCAGTACTTC
TRBJ1-2 TRBV6-6 . . CASSYLTGYTF TGTGCCAGCAGTTACCTGACAGGCTACACCTTC
TRBJ1-4 TRBV6-6 . . CASSIYSATNEKLFF TGTGCCAGCAGCATATACAGTGCAACTAATGAAAAACTGTTTTTT
TRBJ2-7 TRBV5-5 . . CASSLEGGGLEQYF TGTGCCAGCAGCCTGGAGGGAGGGGGACTCGAGCAGTACTTC
TRBJ2-5 TRBV29-1 TRBD2 . CSVEDSERGGLSETQYF TGCAGCGTTGAAGATTCTGAGCGGGGGGGCCTCTCAGAGACCCAGTACTTC
TRBJ1-5 TRBV9 TRBD1 . CASSPGQGFRQPQHF TGTGCCAGCAGCCCGGGACAGGGGTTTCGTCAGCCCCAGCATTTT
TRBJ2-3 TRBV7-9 TRBD2 . CASSSGGASMDTQYF TGTGCCAGCAGCTCGGGGGGGGCCTCGATGGATACGCAGTATTTT